One T cell receptor (beta chain) is described in this entry. What it recognizes is unknown. The donors, healthy Caucasians from Russia, were aged 6 to 90. Peripheral blood was drawn, roughly 10 milliliters per donor. Combining a sample-barcoded 5' primer with a J-beta primer mix, a second PCR ran for roughly 6 to 12 cycles. TCRdb itself ran the 5' RACE reads through MiXCR, one entry per CDR3 protein. The sample consists of about 1.6 million distinct CDR3 sequences, roughly 32% of them appearing once. The sample is drawn from a study of blood T cells in healthy people across ages. Whole-study findings and limits: A roughly linear age-dependent decrease characterized TCR beta diversity per million T cells.

V lost 8 bases and J 4 bases, leaving 14 bases between the germline ends. The CDR3 length is 14 residues. Germline lookup yields CDR1 ENHRY and CDR2 SYGVKD. The J gene is TRBJ1-4, the V gene TRBV10-3; unclear D gene. The TCR was taken from a young woman in good health. Specimen: blood. The CDR3 nucleotides are TGTGCCATCGGAGACGGACTGATTAATGAAAAACTGTTTTTT. Translated, it gives CAIGDGLINEKLFF.